The clone carrying this T cell receptor (beta chain) was counted only a few times. Its specificity is not known. Other DNA sequences in this specimen translate into the identical CDR3. The entry originates in a study of beta chain features in type 1 diabetes. Findings of the study overall: TCRB CDR3s from Type 1 diabetes patients were moderately but significantly shorter in all four CD4+ subsets. Sequencing from cDNA could over-represent high-TCR-expressing cells. Insertions at VDJ junctions were less frequent in type 1 diabetes patients. These patients also deleted more nucleotides at the same junctions.

V lost 3 bases, J lost 3 bases, and 6 bases lay in between. This CDR3 contains 12 residues. Per germline, CDR1 KGHSH and CDR2 LQKENI. The authors reverse transcribed all of the isolated RNA, so sequencing captured expressed TCRB transcripts. The average output of naive, central memory and regulatory T cell samples was 3.6 million or so reads. Generated by immunoSEQ multiplex PCR, the TCRdb table keeps only in-frame clones and is missing some. This table has 250,000 or so clones, approximately 13% appearing once. The sequenced sample was naive CD4+ T cells from blood. This receptor was obtained from a man aged 25-40 years with type 1 diabetes. The chain joins TRBV18 to TRBJ2-7; possibly TRBD2 for D (5 bases). The CDR3 loop is CASSPGLYEQYF. The CDR3 DNA reads as TGTGCCAGCTCACCTGGACTCTACGAGCAGTACTTC.